Following are 24 T cell receptor beta chains from one sample sequenced in a study of T cell clonality in common variable immunodeficiency. Produced via immunoSEQ multiplex PCR; TCRdb's table is partial and in-frame only. Altogether tens of thousands of clones were found in the sample, and no singletons occur. Material for sequencing was peripheral blood mononuclear cells. The receptors were gathered from a person aged 18 to 70 in good health.

This clone has a count of ten or more. The CDR3 end is not reached by the read, which stops 3 residues before it; the germline J gene fills it in. V and J are TRBV20-1 and TRBJ1-2, with TRBD1 as a possible D gene (6 bases). The CDR3 loop spans 13 amino acids. The V gene's germline CDR1 is DFQATT and CDR2 SNEGSKA (reference sequence). Trimming removed 1 base from V and 2 bases from J, with 8 bases in between. CDR3 loop: CSARGDKNYGYTF. Incomplete CDR3 DNA: TGCAGTGCTAGAGGGGACAAAAACTATGGC.

This clone was recorded many times. The DNA ends 3 residues before the CDR3 does, and the rest of the CDR3 is filled in from the germline J gene. The chain carries TRBV5-5 and TRBJ2-7; 7 nucleotides match TRBD1. CDR1 and CDR2 from the germline V gene are SGHKS and YYEKEE (reference sequence). This CDR3 comprises 14 residues. After removal of 6 bases from V and 3 bases from J, the junction contained 9 bases not matched to a gene. Incomplete CDR3 DNA: TGTGCCAGCACCCTACTTCGGGACAGCTACGAG. This codes for CASTLLRDSYE. The complete CDR3 protein is CASTLLRDSYEQYF.

Many counts were recorded for this clone. Read coverage stops 3 residues before the CDR3 terminus; the germline J gene supplies the remainder. The chain recombines TRBV30 with TRBJ1-1; no firm D call. In germline, CDR1 is GTSNPN, CDR2 SVGIG (reference sequence). Trimming removed 0 bases from V and 1 base from J, with 6 bases in between. This CDR3 has 13 amino acids. The CDR3 DNA, read in part, is TGTGCCTGGAGTGTGGCCAGGAACACTGAA. It translates to CAWSVARNTE. The whole CDR3 protein reads CAWSVARNTEAFF.

This clone has only a few counts. An end of the junction differs from the germline gene, which may be a read error. The read falls 3 residues short of the CDR3 end, and the missing part is taken from the germline J gene. This chain connects TRBV7-6 to TRBJ1-1; TRBD1 might be the D (5 bases). The CDR3 length is 16 residues. The germline CDR1 and CDR2 sequences are SGHVS and FNYEAQ. The sequenced CDR3 bases are TGTGTCAGCAGCTTAGATATAGGGGCCCGGAACACTGAA. It codes for CVSSLDIGARNTE. The whole CDR3 protein reads CVSSLDIGARNTEAFF.

As for this clone: Read data end 3 residues before the CDR3 end; the end is taken from the germline J gene. The V call is TRBV6-1, the J call TRBJ2-3, with D perhaps matching TRBD1 (5 bases). This CDR3 has 16 residues. CDR1 is MNHNS and CDR2 is SASEGT in the germline V gene. V lost 0 bases to trimming and J lost 4 bases, with 14 bases between them. CDR3 residues: CASSEAPQGTADTQYF. Incomplete CDR3 DNA: TGTGCCAGCAGTGAAGCGCCGCAGGGTACCGCAGATACG.

This clone was counted ten times or more. The read ends 3 residues shy of where the CDR3 ends; the end is completed using the germline J gene. The chain recombines TRBV20-1 with TRBJ2-3, with a weak D call TRBD2 (6 bases). Per germline, CDR1 DFQATT and CDR2 SNEGSKA (reference sequence). V was trimmed by 2 bases and J by 1 base, leaving 13 bases between them. This CDR3 has 15 amino acids. The sequenced part of the CDR3 DNA is TGCAGTGCTAGATGGGGGGAGTTGCGCACAGATACG. Its translation: CSARWGELRTDT. In full, the CDR3 reads CSARWGELRTDTQYF.

This clone has at least ten counts. Coverage ceases 3 residues before the CDR3 finishes, and the germline J gene fills in the end. V gene TRBV2 combines with J gene TRBJ2-2; 16 bases align to TRBD2. J was trimmed by 5 bases and V by 6 bases; bases with no gene match: 6. The CDR3 is 17 amino acids. Per the germline V gene, CDR1 is SNHLY and CDR2 is FYNNEI. CDR3 sequence reads: CASRAPGLAGGTGELFF. The CDR3 bases that were read are TGTGCCAGCAGGGCTCCGGGACTAGCGGGAGGGACCGGGGAG.

This clone was found many times. The read ends 3 residues shy of where the CDR3 ends; the end is completed using the germline J gene. The rearrangement links TRBV20-1 to TRBJ2-1, with TRBD2 matching over 8 bases. V gave up 6 bases and J gave up 9 bases; unmatched junction bases: 10. This CDR3 is 13 amino acids long. CDR1 and CDR2 (germline): DFQATT, SNEGSKA (reference sequence). The DNA read from the CDR3 is TGCAGTGCCTTCAGCGGGAGTATCTCTGAG. It specifies CSAFSGSISE. The entire CDR3 sequence reads CSAFSGSISEQFF.

There are many counts of this clone. With the read ending 3 residues before the CDR3 end, the germline J gene is used to fill in that end. The chain combines TRBV5-1 with TRBJ2-2; the D call may be TRBD1 or TRBD2 (5 bases each). The CDR3 runs to 16 residues. The germline V gene has CDR1 SGHRS and CDR2 YFSETQ. The CDR3 reads CASSSRRGLGANVLFF. The DNA read from the CDR3 is TGCGCCAGCAGCTCACGGAGAGGGCTAGGGGCCAACGTG.

This clone occurred many times. Sequencing ends 3 residues short of the CDR3 end; the germline J gene provides the rest. The chain combines TRBV5-1 with TRBJ2-5; TRBD2 agrees at 11 bases. The length of the CDR3 is 16 residues. The V segment lost 4 bases and the J segment 3 bases; nucleotides outside the gene matches: 8. Germline-derived CDR1 and CDR2 are SGHRS and YFSETQ. Incomplete CDR3 DNA: TGCGCCAGCAGCCTATTTGGGGGACTAGCGGAAGAGACC. Protein sequence: CASSLFGGLAEET. The full CDR3 protein is CASSLFGGLAEETQYF. The full variable domain, completed using reference TRBV5-1 and TRBJ2-5, is KAGVTQTPRYLIKTRGQQVTLSCSPISGHRSVSWYQQTPGQGLQFLFEYFSETQRNKGNFPGRFSGRQFSNSRSEMNVSTLELGDSALYLCASSLFGGLAEETQYFGPGTRLLVL.

This clone was observed at least ten times. Coverage ceases 3 residues before the CDR3 finishes, and the germline J gene fills in the end. This chain links TRBV19 with TRBJ1-1, with 7 bases identical to TRBD1. Germline lookup yields CDR1 LNHDA and CDR2 SQIVND (reference sequence). V lost 1 base, J lost 0 bases, and 5 bases stayed unmatched. The CDR3 is 16 amino acids. Incomplete CDR3 DNA: TGTGCCAGTAGTATAGGTCCAACAGGGGTGAACACTGAA. Translated, it gives CASSIGPTGVNTE. The whole CDR3 protein is CASSIGPTGVNTEAFF.

This clone was seen many times. Incomplete CDR3 DNA: TGTGCCAGCAGACTAGCGGGGTACTCCTACGAG. This gives the protein CASRLAGYSYE. The CDR3 in its entirety is CASRLAGYSYEQYF. The V call is TRBV2, the J call TRBJ2-7; 10 nucleotides match TRBD2. The sequence runs out 3 residues before the end of the CDR3; the remainder is reconstructed from the germline J gene. The CDR3 is 14 amino acids. The V and J ends lost 6 bases and 0 bases, in that order; junction bases with no gene match: 2. Germline V gene lookup returns CDR1 SNHLY and CDR2 FYNNEI.

At least ten counts were recorded for this clone. The missing CDR3 end, 3 residues past where the read stops, is filled in from the germline J gene. The chain links TRBV4-1 to TRBJ2-5, with TRBD1 as a possible D gene (5 bases). Trimming removed 5 bases from V and 1 base from J, with 11 bases in between. The CDR3 totals 14 residues. Germline assignment: CDR1 MGHRA and CDR2 YSYEKL. The CDR3 DNA, read in part, is TGCGCCAGCAGCGGGATAGGGGTCCAAGAGACC. This sequence encodes CASSGIGVQET. The entire CDR3 reads CASSGIGVQETQYF.

This clone was recorded many times. The DNA ends 3 residues before the CDR3 does, and the rest of the CDR3 is filled in from the germline J gene. The rearrangement joins TRBV14 to TRBJ2-2; D not resolved. Germline-derived CDR1 and CDR2 are SGHDN and FVKESK. Between the trimmed V and J ends, which lost 0 bases and 6 bases, there was a span of 5 bases. The CDR3 length is 13 residues. Incomplete CDR3 DNA: TGTGCCAGCAGCCAAGATCTTGCCGGGGAG. Protein sequence: CASSQDLAGE. The full CDR3 protein is CASSQDLAGELFF.

The table lists this clone with many counts. The read terminates 3 residues before the CDR3 end, so the remaining end is supplied by the germline J gene. The chain recombines TRBV20-1 with TRBJ2-5, with 8 bases fitting TRBD2. The CDR3 covers 15 residues. Germline V gene lookup returns CDR1 DFQATT and CDR2 SNEGSKA (reference sequence). Trimming cost V 0 bases and J 0 bases; bases outside gene matches: 3. CDR3 DNA (partial): TGCAGTGCTAGAGAAGGCGGGGGGAACCAAGAGACC. Its protein product is CSAREGGGNQET. The whole CDR3 region reads CSAREGGGNQETQYF.

Many counts were recorded for this clone. The read ends 3 residues early relative to the CDR3; the germline J gene fills the gap. The chain employs TRBV19 and TRBJ2-6, with D uncertain. The CDR3 is 17 amino acids. The germline gives CDR1 LNHDA, CDR2 SQIVND (reference sequence). V gave up 2 bases and J gave up 0 bases, with 11 bases separating them. CDR3: CASSIITVSSGANVLTF. Partial CDR3 DNA: TGTGCCAGTAGTATAATTACAGTCAGCTCTGGGGCCAACGTC.

Many counts were recorded for this clone. The read terminates 3 residues ahead of where the CDR3 ends, so the germline J gene completes it. The genes are TRBV5-1 and TRBJ2-5; TRBD2 matches 8 bases. This CDR3 region has 14 residues. V dropped 4 bases and J dropped 0; count of bases not matched to a gene: 2. CDR1 and CDR2 from the germline V gene are SGHRS and YFSETQ. CDR3 amino acids: CASSKGLDQETQYF. Incomplete CDR3 DNA: TGCGCCAGCAGCAAGGGACTAGACCAAGAGACC. Together with reference TRBV5-1 and TRBJ2-5, the CDR3 gives the full variable domain: KAGVTQTPRYLIKTRGQQVTLSCSPISGHRSVSWYQQTPGQGLQFLFEYFSETQRNKGNFPGRFSGRQFSNSRSEMNVSTLELGDSALYLCASSKGLDQETQYFGPGTRLLVL.

This clone was detected ten times or more. The CDR3 end falls 3 residues outside the read, so it is completed with the germline J gene. The J gene is TRBJ2-2, the V gene TRBV19, with TRBD2 matching over 7 bases. This CDR3 spans 15 amino acids. CDR1 LNHDA and CDR2 SQIVND come from the germline V gene (reference sequence). Trimming at V came to 2 bases and at J to 7 bases, leaving 7 bases not matched to a gene. The CDR3 loop is CASSIRGRAGGELFF. CDR3 DNA (partial): TGTGCCAGTAGTATACGGGGGAGGGCTGGCGGGGAG.

This clone occurred a few times. The DNA ends 3 residues before the CDR3 does, and the rest of the CDR3 is filled in from the germline J gene. V usage is TRBV20-1 and J usage is TRBJ2-3, with TRBD2 matching 11 bases. The CDR3 has 16 residues. Per the germline V gene, CDR1 is DFQATT and CDR2 is SNEGSKA (reference sequence). The chain's CDR3 is CSARRMTGLAVETQYF. The part of the CDR3 DNA that was read is TGCAGTGCTAGGCGGATGACGGGACTAGCGGTAGAGACG.

This clone was recorded many times. CDR3 bases read: TGTGCCAGCAGCTTAGGGGGCCTCCGCTACGAG. It is translated as CASSLGGLRYE. The whole CDR3 protein is CASSLGGLRYEQYF. V usage is TRBV5-5 and J usage is TRBJ2-7, with 7 bases aligning to TRBD1. Sequencing ends 3 residues short of the CDR3 end; the germline J gene provides the rest. The V gene's germline CDR1 is SGHKS and CDR2 YYEKEE (reference sequence). V shed 2 bases, J shed 3 bases, and the junction held 5 bases outside the gene matches. This CDR3 has 14 residues.

This clone was recorded at least ten times. The read terminates 3 residues before the CDR3 end, so the remaining end is supplied by the germline J gene. The chain uses TRBV19 and TRBJ1-5, with a weak D call TRBD1 (5 bases). CDR1 and CDR2 from the germline V gene are LNHDA and SQIVND (reference sequence). CDR3 length: 16 residues. With 3 bases removed from V and 1 base from J, the gap between germline ends came to 13 bases. Incomplete CDR3 DNA: TGTGCCAGTAGTATCCAGGGAGCGCAAAGCAATCAGCCC. This gives the protein CASSIQGAQSNQP. The CDR3 in its entirety is CASSIQGAQSNQPQHF. The full variable domain, in which reference TRBV19 and TRBJ1-5 provide the parts outside the CDR3, is DGGITQSPKYLFRKEGQNVTLSCEQNLNHDAMYWYRQDPGQGLRLIYYSQIVNDFQKGDIAEGYSVSREKKESFPLTVTSAQKNPTAFYLCASSIQGAQSNQPQHFGDGTRLSIL.

Regarding this clone: Sequencing ends 3 residues short of the CDR3 end; the germline J gene provides the rest. This sequence joins TRBV5-6 and TRBJ1-4; no clear D gene. The CDR3 runs to 14 residues. Looked up from germline, CDR1 is SGHDT and CDR2 is YYEEEE. The CDR3 bases that were read are TGTGCCAGCAGCTTTCTAGACCCTGATTCACCA. This translates into CASSFLDPDSP. The full CDR3 protein is CASSFLDPDSPLFF.

This clone has ten or more counts. CDR3: CSALDRVETQYF. The CDR3 bases that were read are TGCAGCGCCCTAGACAGGGTAGAGACG. V is TRBV29-1 and J is TRBJ2-3; TRBD1 matches 7 bases. The missing CDR3 end, 3 residues past where the read stops, is filled in from the germline J gene. Per germline, CDR1 SQVTM and CDR2 ANQGSEA. This CDR3 spans 12 amino acids.

This clone was seen repeatedly, ten times or more. The read halts 3 residues ahead of the CDR3 end, with the missing end drawn from the germline J gene. The V and J genes are TRBV7-6 and TRBJ2-1, with TRBD2 matching 10 bases. Germline V gene sequence: CDR1 SGHVS, CDR2 FNYEAQ. J was trimmed by 4 bases and V by 5 bases; bases with no gene match: 5. CDR3 length: 15 residues. The part of the CDR3 DNA that was read is TGTGCCAGCAGCCCCGGGACTAGCGTGTACAATGAG. It is translated as CASSPGTSVYNE. The full CDR3 is CASSPGTSVYNEQFF.